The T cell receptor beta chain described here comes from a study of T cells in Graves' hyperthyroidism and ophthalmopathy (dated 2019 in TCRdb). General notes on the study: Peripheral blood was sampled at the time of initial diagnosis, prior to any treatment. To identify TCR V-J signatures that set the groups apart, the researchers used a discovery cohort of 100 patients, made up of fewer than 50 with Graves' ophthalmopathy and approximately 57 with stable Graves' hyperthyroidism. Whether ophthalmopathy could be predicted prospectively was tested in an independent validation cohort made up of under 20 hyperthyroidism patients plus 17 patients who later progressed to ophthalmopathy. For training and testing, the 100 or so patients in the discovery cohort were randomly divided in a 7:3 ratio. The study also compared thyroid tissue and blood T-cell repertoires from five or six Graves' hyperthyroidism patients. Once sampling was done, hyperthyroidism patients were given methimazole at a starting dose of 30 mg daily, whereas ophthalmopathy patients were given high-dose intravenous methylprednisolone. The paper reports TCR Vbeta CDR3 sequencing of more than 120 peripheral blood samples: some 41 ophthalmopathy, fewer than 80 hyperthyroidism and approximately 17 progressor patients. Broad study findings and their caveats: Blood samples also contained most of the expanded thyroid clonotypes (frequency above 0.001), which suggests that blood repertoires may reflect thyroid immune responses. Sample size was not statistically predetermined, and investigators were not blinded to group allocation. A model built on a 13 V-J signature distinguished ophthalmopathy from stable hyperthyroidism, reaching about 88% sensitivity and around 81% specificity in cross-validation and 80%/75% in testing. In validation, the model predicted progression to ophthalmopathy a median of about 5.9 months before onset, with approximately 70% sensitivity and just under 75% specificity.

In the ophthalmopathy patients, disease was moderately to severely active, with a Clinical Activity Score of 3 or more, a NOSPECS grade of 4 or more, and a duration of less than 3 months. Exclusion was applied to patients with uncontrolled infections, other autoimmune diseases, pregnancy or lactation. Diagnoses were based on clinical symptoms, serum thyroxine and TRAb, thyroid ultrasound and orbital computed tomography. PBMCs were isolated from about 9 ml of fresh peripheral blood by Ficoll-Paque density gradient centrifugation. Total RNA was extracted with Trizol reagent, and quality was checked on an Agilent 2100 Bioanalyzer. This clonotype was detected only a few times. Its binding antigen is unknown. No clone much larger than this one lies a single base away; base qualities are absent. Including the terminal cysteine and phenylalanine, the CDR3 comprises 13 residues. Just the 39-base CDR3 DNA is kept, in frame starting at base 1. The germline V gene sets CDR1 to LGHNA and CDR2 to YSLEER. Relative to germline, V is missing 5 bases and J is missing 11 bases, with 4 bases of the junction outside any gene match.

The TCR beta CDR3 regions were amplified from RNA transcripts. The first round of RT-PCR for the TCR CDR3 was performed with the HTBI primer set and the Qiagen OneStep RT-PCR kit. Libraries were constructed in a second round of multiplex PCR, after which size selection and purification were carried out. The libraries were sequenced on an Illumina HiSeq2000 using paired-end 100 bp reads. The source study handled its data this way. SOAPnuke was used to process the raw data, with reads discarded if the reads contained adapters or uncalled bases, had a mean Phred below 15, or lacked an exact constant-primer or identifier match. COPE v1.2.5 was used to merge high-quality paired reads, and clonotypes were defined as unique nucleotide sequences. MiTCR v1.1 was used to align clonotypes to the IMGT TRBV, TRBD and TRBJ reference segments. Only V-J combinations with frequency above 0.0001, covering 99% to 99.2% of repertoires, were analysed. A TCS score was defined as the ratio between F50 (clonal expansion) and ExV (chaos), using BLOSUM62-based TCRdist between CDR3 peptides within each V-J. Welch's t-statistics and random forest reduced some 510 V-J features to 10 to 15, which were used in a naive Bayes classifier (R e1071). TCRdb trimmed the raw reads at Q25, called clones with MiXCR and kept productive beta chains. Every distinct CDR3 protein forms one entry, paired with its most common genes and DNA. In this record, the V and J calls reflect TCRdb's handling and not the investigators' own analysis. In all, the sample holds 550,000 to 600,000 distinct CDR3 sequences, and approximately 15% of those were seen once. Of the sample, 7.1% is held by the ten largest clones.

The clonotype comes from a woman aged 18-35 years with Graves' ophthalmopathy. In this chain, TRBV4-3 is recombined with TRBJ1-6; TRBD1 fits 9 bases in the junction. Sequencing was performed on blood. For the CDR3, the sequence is CASSIRQGAPLHF. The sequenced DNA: TGCGCCAGCAGCATCCGACAGGGGGCACCCCTCCACTTT.